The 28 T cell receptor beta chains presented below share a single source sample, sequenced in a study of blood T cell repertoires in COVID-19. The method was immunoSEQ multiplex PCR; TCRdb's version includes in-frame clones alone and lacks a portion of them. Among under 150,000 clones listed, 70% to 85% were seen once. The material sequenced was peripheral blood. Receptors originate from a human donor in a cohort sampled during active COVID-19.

This chain's CDR3 is CASSVGVSGGLHEQFF. The CDR3 DNA reads as TGTGCCAGCAGCGTAGGGGTATCGGGGGGGCTCCATGAGCAGTTCTTC. V and J are TRBV9 and TRBJ2-1, with 8 bases fitting TRBD2. Trimming took 0 bases from V and 8 from J; bases not matched to a gene: 10. The CDR3 is 16 amino acids. CDR1 and CDR2 (germline): SGDLS, YYNGEE.

The CDR3 protein is CASSDSEKLFF. CDR3 DNA sequence: TGTGCCAGCAGTGACAGCGAAAAACTGTTTTTT. The rearrangement joins TRBV7-8 to TRBJ1-4; TRBD1 might be the D (5 bases). V gave up 6 bases and J gave up 8 bases, with 7 bases separating them. Germline V gives CDR1 SGHVS, CDR2 FQNEAQ. This CDR3 comprises 11 residues.

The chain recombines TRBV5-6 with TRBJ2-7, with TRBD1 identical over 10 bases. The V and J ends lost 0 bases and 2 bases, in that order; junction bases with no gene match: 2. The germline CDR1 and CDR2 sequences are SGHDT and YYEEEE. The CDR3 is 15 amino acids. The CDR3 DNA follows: TGTGCCAGCAGCTTGGATGGACAGGGGGCCTACGAGCAGTACTTC. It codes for CASSLDGQGAYEQYF.

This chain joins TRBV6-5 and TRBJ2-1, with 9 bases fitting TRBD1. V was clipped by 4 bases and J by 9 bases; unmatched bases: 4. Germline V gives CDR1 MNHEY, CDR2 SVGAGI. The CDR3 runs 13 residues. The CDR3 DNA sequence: TGTGCCAGCAGTTTACAGGGGGCGCGTGAGCAGTTCTTC. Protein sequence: CASSLQGAREQFF.

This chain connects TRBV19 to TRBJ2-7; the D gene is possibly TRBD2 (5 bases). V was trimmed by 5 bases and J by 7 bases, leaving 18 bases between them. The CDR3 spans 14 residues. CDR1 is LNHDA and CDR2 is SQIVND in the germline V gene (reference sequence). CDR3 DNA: TGTGCCAGTAGTGGCGTCCGGGGAGTTTGGGAGCAGTACTTC. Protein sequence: CASSGVRGVWEQYF. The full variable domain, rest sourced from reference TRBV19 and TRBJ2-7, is DGGITQSPKYLFRKEGQNVTLSCEQNLNHDAMYWYRQDPGQGLRLIYYSQIVNDFQKGDIAEGYSVSREKKESFPLTVTSAQKNPTAFYLCASSGVRGVWEQYFGPGTRLTVT.

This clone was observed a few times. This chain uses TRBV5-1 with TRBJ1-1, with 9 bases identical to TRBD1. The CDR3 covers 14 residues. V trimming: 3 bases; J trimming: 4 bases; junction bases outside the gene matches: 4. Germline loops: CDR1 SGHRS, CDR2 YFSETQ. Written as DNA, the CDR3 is TGCGCCAGCAGCTGGACAGGGGCGGGCACTGAAGCTTTCTTT. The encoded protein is CASSWTGAGTEAFF.

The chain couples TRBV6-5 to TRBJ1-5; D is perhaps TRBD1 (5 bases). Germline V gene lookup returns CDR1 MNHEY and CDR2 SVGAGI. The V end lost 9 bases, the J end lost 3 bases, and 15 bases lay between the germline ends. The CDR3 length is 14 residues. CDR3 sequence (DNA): TGTGCCAGTATGGGGGGGGGAGACAATCAGCCCCAGCATTTT. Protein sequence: CASMGGGDNQPQHF.

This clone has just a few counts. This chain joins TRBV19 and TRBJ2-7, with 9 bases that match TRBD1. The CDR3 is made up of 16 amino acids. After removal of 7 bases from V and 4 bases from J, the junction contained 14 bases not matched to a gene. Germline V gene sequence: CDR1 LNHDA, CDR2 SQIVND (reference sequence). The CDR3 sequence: CASTSSGTGNFYEQYF. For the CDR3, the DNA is TGTGCCAGTACCTCTTCCGGGACAGGGAATTTTTACGAGCAGTACTTC.

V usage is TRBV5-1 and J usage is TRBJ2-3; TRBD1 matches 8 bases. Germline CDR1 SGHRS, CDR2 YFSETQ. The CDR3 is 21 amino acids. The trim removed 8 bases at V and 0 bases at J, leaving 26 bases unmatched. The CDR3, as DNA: TGCGCCAGTTCCGTGACCTTCGATCTGGGACAGGTGAAATCTAGCACAGATACGCAGTATTTT. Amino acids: CASSVTFDLGQVKSSTDTQYF.

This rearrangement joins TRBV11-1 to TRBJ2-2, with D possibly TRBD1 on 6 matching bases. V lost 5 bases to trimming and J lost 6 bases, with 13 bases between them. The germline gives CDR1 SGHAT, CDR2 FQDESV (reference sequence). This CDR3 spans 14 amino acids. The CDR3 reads CASSPTQGSGELFF. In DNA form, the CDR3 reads TGTGCCAGCAGCCCGACACAGGGCTCCGGGGAGCTGTTTTTT. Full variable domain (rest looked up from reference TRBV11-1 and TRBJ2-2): EAEVAQSPRYKITEKSQAVAFWCDPISGHATLYWYRQILGQGPELLVQFQDESVVDDSQLPKDRFSAERLKGVDSTLKIQPAELGDSAMYLCASSPTQGSGELFFGEGSRLTVL.

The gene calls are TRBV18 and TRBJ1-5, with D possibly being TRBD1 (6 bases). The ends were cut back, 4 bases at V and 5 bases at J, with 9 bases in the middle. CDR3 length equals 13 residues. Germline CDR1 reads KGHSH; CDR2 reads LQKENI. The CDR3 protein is CASSQHRDQPQHF. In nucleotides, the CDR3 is TGTGCCAGCTCACAACACAGGGATCAGCCCCAGCATTTT.

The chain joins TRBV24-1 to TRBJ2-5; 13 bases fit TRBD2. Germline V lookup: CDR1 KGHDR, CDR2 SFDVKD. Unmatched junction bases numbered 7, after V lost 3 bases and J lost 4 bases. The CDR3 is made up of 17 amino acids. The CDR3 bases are TGTGCCACCAGTGATCCGACTAGCGGGGGGCCAGGAGAGACCCAGTACTTC. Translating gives CATSDPTSGGPGETQYF.

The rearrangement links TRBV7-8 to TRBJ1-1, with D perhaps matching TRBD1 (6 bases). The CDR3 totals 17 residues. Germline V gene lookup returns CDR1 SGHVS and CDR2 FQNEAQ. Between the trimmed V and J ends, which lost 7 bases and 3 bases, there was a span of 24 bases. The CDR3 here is CASTQKGLGQTYTEAFF. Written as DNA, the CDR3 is TGTGCCAGCACCCAAAAAGGTCTGGGACAAACATACACTGAAGCTTTCTTT.

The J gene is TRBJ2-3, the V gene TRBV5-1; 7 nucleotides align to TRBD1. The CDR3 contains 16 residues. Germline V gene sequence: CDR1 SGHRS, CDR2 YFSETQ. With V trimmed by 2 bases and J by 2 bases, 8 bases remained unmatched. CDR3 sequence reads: CASSLSGQIHTDTQYF. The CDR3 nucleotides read TGCGCCAGCAGCTTATCGGGACAGATTCACACAGATACGCAGTATTTT.

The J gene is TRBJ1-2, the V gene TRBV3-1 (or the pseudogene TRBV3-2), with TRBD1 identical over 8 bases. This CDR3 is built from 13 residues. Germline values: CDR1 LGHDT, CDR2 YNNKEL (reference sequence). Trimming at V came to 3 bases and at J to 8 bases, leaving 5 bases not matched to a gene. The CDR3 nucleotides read TGTGCCAGCAGCCATGACAGGGGAGGCGGCTACACCTTC. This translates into CASSHDRGGGYTF.

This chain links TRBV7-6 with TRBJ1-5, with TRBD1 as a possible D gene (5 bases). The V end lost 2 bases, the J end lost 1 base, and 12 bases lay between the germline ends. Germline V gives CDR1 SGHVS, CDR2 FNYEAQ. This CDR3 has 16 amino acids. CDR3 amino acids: CASSLWSGQSNQPQHF. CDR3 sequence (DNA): TGTGCCAGCAGCTTATGGTCAGGGCAAAGCAATCAGCCCCAGCATTTT. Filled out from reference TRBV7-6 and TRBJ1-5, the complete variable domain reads GAGVSQSPRYKVTKRGQDVALRCDPISGHVSLYWYRQALGQGPEFLTYFNYEAQQDKSGLPNDRFSAERPEGSISTLTIQRTEQRDSAMYRCASSLWSGQSNQPQHFGDGTRLSIL.

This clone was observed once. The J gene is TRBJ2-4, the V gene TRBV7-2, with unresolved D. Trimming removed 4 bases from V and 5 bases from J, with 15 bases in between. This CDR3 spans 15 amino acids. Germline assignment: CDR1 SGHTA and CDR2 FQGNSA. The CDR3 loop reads CASSSAVMSQNIQYF. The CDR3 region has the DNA TGTGCCAGCAGCTCAGCAGTGATGAGTCAAAACATTCAGTACTTC.

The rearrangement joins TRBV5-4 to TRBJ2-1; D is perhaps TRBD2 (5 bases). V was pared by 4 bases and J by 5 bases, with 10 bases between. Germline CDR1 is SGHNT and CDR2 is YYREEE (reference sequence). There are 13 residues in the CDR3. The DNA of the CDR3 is TGTGCCAGCAGCAGTAAGAGGGACAATGAGCAGTTCTTC. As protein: CASSSKRDNEQFF.

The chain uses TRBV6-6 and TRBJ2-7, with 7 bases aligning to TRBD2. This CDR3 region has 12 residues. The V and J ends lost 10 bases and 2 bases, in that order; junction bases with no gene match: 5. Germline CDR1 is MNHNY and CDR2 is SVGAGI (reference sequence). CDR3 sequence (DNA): TGTGCCACAAGGGGAGGGCCCTACGAGCAGTACTTC. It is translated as CATRGGPYEQYF.

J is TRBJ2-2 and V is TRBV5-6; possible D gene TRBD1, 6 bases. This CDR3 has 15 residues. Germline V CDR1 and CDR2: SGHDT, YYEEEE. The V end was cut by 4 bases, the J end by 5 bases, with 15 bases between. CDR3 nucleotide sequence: TGTGCCAGCAGCACCTATAGTGACAGGACCGGGGAGCTGTTTTTT. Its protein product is CASSTYSDRTGELFF.

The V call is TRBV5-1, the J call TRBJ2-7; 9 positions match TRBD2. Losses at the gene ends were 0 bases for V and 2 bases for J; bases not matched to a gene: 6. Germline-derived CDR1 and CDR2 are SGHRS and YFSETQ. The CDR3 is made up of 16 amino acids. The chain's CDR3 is CASSLDSGGTPYEQYF. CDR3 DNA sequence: TGCGCCAGCAGCTTGGATAGCGGGGGTACCCCCTACGAGCAGTACTTC.

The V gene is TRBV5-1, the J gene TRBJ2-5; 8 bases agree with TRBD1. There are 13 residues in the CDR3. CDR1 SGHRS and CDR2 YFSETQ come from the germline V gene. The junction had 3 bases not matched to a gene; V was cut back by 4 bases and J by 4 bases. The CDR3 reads CASSTGGGETQYF. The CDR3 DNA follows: TGCGCCAGCAGCACAGGGGGTGGAGAGACCCAGTACTTC.

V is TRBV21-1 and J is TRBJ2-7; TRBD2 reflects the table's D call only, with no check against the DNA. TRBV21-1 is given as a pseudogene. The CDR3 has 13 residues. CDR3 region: CASSFLRTYEQYF. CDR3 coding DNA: TGTGCCAGCAGCTTCCTACGTACCTACGAGCAGTACTTC.

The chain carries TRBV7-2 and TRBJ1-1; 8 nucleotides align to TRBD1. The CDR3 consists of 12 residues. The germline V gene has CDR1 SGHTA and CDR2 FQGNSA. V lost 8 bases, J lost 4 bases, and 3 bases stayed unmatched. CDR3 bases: TGTGCCAGCGGACAGGGATTCACTGAAGCTTTCTTT. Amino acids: CASGQGFTEAFF. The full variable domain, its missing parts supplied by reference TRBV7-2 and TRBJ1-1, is GAGVSQSPSNKVTEKGKDVELRCDPISGHTALYWYRQSLGQGLEFLIYFQGNSAPDKSGLPSDRFSAERTGGSVSTLTIQRTQQEDSAVYLCASGQGFTEAFFGQGTRLTVV.

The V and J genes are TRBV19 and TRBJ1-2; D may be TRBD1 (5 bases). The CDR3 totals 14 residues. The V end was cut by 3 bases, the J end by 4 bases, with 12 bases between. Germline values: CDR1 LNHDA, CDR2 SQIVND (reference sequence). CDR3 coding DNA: TGTGCCAGTAGTATTGGCAGGGCTGGCTATGGCTACACCTTC. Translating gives CASSIGRAGYGYTF.

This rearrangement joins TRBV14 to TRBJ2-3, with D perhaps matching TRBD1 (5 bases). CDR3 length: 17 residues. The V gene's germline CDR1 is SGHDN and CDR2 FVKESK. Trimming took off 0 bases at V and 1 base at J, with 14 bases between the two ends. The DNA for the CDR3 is TGTGCCAGCAGCCAAGATCTTGCAGGGTTAGGCACAGATACGCAGTATTTT. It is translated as CASSQDLAGLGTDTQYF. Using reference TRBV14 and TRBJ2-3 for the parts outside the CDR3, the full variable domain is EAGVTQFPSHSVIEKGQTVTLRCDPISGHDNLYWYRRVMGKEIKFLLHFVKESKQDESGMPNNRFLAERTGGTYSTLKVQPAELEDSGVYFCASSQDLAGLGTDTQYFGPGTRLTVL.

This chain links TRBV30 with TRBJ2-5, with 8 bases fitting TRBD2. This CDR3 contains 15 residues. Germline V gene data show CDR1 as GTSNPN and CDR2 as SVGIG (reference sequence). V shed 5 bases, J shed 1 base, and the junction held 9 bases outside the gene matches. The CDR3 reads CAWSALAGVQETQYF. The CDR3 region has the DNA TGTGCCTGGTCCGCGCTAGCGGGCGTCCAAGAGACCCAGTACTTC.

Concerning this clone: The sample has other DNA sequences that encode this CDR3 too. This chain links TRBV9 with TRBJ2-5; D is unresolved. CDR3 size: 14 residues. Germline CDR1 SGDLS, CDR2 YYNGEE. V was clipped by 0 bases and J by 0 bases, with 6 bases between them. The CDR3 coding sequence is TGTGCCAGCAGCGTAGCCCCGTACCAAGAGACCCAGTACTTC. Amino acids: CASSVAPYQETQYF. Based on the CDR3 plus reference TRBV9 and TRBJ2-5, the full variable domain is DSGVTQTPKHLITATGQRVTLRCSPRSGDLSVYWYQQSLDQGLQFLIQYYNGEERAKGNILERFSAQQFPDLHSELNLSSLELGDSALYFCASSVAPYQETQYFGPGTRLLVL.